The rows below give T cell receptor beta chains drawn from one sample of a study of cytomegalovirus exposure and HLA in healthy donors. Produced via immunoSEQ multiplex PCR; TCRdb's table is partial and in-frame only. The sample includes over 65,000 clones, 90% to 95% of them seen just once. The sample consisted of PBMCs. The source of these receptors is a woman aged 18-29 years in good health and CMV-seropositive. CDR3s leave out the opening cysteine and the closing phenylalanine or tryptophan. The order of the fields is V gene, J gene, CDR3 protein.

V: TRBV11-3; J: TRBJ2-3; CDR3: ASRGRSDTQY
V: TRBV7-6; J: TRBJ2-1; CDR3: ASSLAVEGPREQF
V: TRBV9; J: TRBJ1-4; CDR3: ASSRGGGAEKLF
V: TRBV9; J: TRBJ2-1; CDR3: ASSSTGDNEQF
V: TRBV7-9; J: TRBJ2-2; CDR3: ASIIAGGSNTGELF
V: TRBV19; J: TRBJ2-1; CDR3: ASSIRGSYEQF
V: TRBV9; J: TRBJ2-1; CDR3: ASSVTSGSYNEQF
V: TRBV5-8; J: TRBJ2-1; CDR3: ASSSGTSGANEQF
V: TRBV6-6; J: TRBJ2-2; CDR3: ASATGGMIGELF
V: TRBV4-1; J: TRBJ2-3; CDR3: ASSQDSDTQY
V: TRBV10-3; J: TRBJ2-5; CDR3: AISETEGETQY
V: TRBV5-4; J: TRBJ2-3; CDR3: ASSFFQGSTDTQY
V: TRBV18; J: TRBJ1-1; CDR3: ASSPRQGPTEAF
V: TRBV19; J: TRBJ2-3; CDR3: ASSIAGGGRTQY
V: TRBV2; J: TRBJ2-7; CDR3: ASSFGQGPYEQY
V: TRBV4-2; J: TRBJ1-6; CDR3: ASSQGASYNSPLH
V: TRBV6-1; J: TRBJ2-6; CDR3: ASSGSDRVGPRANVLT
V: TRBV2; J: TRBJ2-1; CDR3: ASSGTSQVREQF
V: TRBV18; J: TRBJ1-5; CDR3: ASSPAQGAGQPQH
V: TRBV6-5; J: TRBJ1-1; CDR3: ASSYRGGRDTEAF
V: TRBV18; J: TRBJ1-3; CDR3: ASSPPGLSGNTIY
V: TRBV11-3; J: TRBJ2-7; CDR3: ASSIGQAGAYEQY
V: TRBV30; J: TRBJ2-7; CDR3: AWSVHLEYAYEQY
V: TRBV7-9; J: TRBJ1-3; CDR3: ASLGDRTRNTIY
V: TRBV18; J: TRBJ1-1; CDR3: ASSPLQVMNTEAF
V: TRBV30; J: TRBJ2-5; CDR3: AWSLGSTFQETQY
V: TRBV11-1; J: TRBJ2-1; CDR3: ASVSGRAVYNEQF
V: TRBV11-2; J: TRBJ2-2; CDR3: ASSLEALAGISTGELF
V: TRBV11-3; J: TRBJ1-6; CDR3: ASRPPGHPHRLH
V: TRBV5-1; J: TRBJ2-1; CDR3: ASSLWWREDNEQF
V: TRBV21-1; J: TRBJ2-2; CDR3: ASSAQGQAYTGELF
V: TRBV5-1; J: TRBJ2-2; CDR3: ASSLAQRGDIGELF
V: TRBV15; J: TRBJ2-1; CDR3: ATSQTGIPNEQF
V: TRBV18; J: TRBJ1-1; CDR3: ASSGQQGLNTEAF
V: TRBV19; J: TRBJ2-7; CDR3: ASSSTGLYEQY
V: TRBV6-5; J: TRBJ2-7; CDR3: ASSPDGGGGYEQY
V: TRBV5-1; J: TRBJ1-6; CDR3: ASSPLWDRTNSPLH
V: TRBV4-3; J: TRBJ1-5; CDR3: ASSQDAGVNQPQH
V: TRBV5-5; J: TRBJ2-2; CDR3: ASSATGTGELF
V: TRBV7-6; J: TRBJ2-5; CDR3: ASSFIAGGGETQY
V: TRBV19; J: TRBJ2-1; CDR3: ASSIDPTGLYEQF
V: TRBV6-5; J: TRBJ2-1; CDR3: ASSYSERGGGEQF
V: TRBV13; J: TRBJ2-6; CDR3: ATTSAGGFNVLT
V: TRBV19; J: TRBJ1-2; CDR3: ASSIGSRKYGYT
V: TRBV11-2; J: TRBJ2-1; CDR3: ASSARTSGALFSNEQF
V: TRBV19; J: TRBJ2-4; CDR3: ASPFTQGASGNLAKNIQY
V: TRBV4-3; J: TRBJ1-6; CDR3: ASSQNRDRGSSPLH
V: TRBV12-5; J: TRBJ2-1; CDR3: ASGLVVRPLSPGDSEQF
V: TRBV4-2; J: TRBJ2-3; CDR3: ASSGGTSGEDTQY
V: TRBV11-2; J: TRBJ2-4; CDR3: ASTPPRRLNIQY
V: TRBV27; J: TRBJ2-1; CDR3: ASSFSSGGEQF
V: TRBV30; J: TRBJ1-2; CDR3: AWSVRRGGYT
V: TRBV6-5; J: TRBJ2-2; CDR3: ASSFEGVPGTGELF
V: TRBV5-4; J: TRBJ2-2; CDR3: ASSKREYLGELF
V: TRBV5-6; J: TRBJ1-5; CDR3: ASSLAGGNQPQH